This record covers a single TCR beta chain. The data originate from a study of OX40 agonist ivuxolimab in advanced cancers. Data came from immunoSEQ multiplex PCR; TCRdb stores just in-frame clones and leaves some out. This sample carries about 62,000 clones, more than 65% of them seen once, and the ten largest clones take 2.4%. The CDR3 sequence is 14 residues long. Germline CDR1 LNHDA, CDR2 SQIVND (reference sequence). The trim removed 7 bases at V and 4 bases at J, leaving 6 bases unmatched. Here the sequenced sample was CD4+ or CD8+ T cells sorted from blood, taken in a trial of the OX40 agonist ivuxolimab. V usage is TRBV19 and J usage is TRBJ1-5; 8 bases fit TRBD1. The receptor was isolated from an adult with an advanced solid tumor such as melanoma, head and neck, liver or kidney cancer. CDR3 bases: TGTGCCAGTACTTCGACAGGGGAGAATCAGCCCCAGCATTTT. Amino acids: CASTSTGENQPQHF.